Below are 24 T cell receptor beta chains sequenced from a single sample in a study of blood T cell repertoires in COVID-19 (dated by TCRdb to 2019 to 2021). The method behind the library was the immunoSEQ multiplex PCR assay. TCRdb stores this immuneACCESS table with in-frame sequences only. Part of the clones is absent; in the studies checked, under half of the shortfall reflects unresolved V genes, and no reason is known for the rest. For this sample there are hundreds of thousands of clones; approximately 85% appear just once. The top ten hold over 2% of the sample. The sample was PBMCs or T cells enriched from blood (not recorded which). Receptors originate from a middle-aged woman with acute COVID-19.

The V and J genes are TRBV19 and TRBJ2-1, with D unresolved. Trimming left V 2 bases short and J 5 bases short, with 7 bases between. Germline loops: CDR1 LNHDA, CDR2 SQIVND (reference sequence). The CDR3 extends over 13 amino acids. This chain's CDR3 is CASSIFANNEQFF. In DNA form, the CDR3 reads TGTGCCAGTAGTATATTTGCGAACAATGAGCAGTTCTTC. Variable domain in full (rest from reference TRBV19 and TRBJ2-1): DGGITQSPKYLFRKEGQNVTLSCEQNLNHDAMYWYRQDPGQGLRLIYYSQIVNDFQKGDIAEGYSVSREKKESFPLTVTSAQKNPTAFYLCASSIFANNEQFFGPGTRLTVL.

The chain uses TRBV19 and TRBJ1-1; 9 bases match TRBD1. V trimming: 4 bases; J trimming: 4 bases; junction bases outside the gene matches: 16. CDR1 LNHDA and CDR2 SQIVND come from the germline V gene (reference sequence). This CDR3 is built from 18 residues. CDR3 amino acids: CASSTPGTGFRLGTEAFF. The CDR3 DNA follows: TGTGCCAGTAGTACGCCCGGGACAGGGTTTCGTCTGGGCACTGAAGCTTTCTTT. The variable domain in full, completed from reference TRBV19 and TRBJ1-1, reads DGGITQSPKYLFRKEGQNVTLSCEQNLNHDAMYWYRQDPGQGLRLIYYSQIVNDFQKGDIAEGYSVSREKKESFPLTVTSAQKNPTAFYLCASSTPGTGFRLGTEAFFGQGTRLTVV.

This clone occurred once. This chain links TRBV2 with TRBJ2-5; possible D gene TRBD2, 5 bases. The CDR3 runs to 14 residues. The V gene lost 4 bases and the J gene lost 5 bases, with 14 bases spanning the gap. Per germline, CDR1 SNHLY and CDR2 FYNNEI. As DNA, the CDR3 is TGTGCCAGCAGTGGCCCCCGGGGTACTGAGACCCAGTACTTC. Its protein is CASSGPRGTETQYF.

V gene TRBV30 combines with J gene TRBJ1-6; TRBD1 might be the D (6 bases). The CDR3 is made up of 19 amino acids. Trimming stripped 2 bases from V and 5 bases from J, with 25 bases between. The V gene's germline CDR1 is GTSNPN and CDR2 SVGIG (reference sequence). CDR3 bases: TGTGCCTGGAGTCTTTTACTTTCACCGGGACATCCAAATAATTCACCCCTCCACTTT. As protein: CAWSLLLSPGHPNNSPLHF.

The chain employs TRBV3-1 (or the pseudogene TRBV3-2) and TRBJ2-7, with 11 bases identical to TRBD1. The ends lost 3 bases at V and 3 bases at J; junction bases unmatched: 4. The CDR3 has 15 residues. The germline gives CDR1 LGHDT, CDR2 YNNKEL (reference sequence). CDR3 sequence: CASSQSGQGGYEQYF. The CDR3 nucleotides are TGTGCCAGCAGCCAGTCGGGACAGGGGGGCTACGAGCAGTACTTC.

V is TRBV7-9 and J is TRBJ1-2, with 9 bases lining up with TRBD1. Germline CDR1 SEHNR, CDR2 FQNEAQ (reference sequence). CDR3 length equals 13 residues. J lost 8 bases, V lost 4 bases, and 5 bases had no gene match. The CDR3 region has the DNA TGTGCCAGCAGCTCGGACAGGGGTGGGGGCTACACCTTC. Translated, it gives CASSSDRGGGYTF.

The rearrangement joins TRBV19 to TRBJ1-1, with TRBD1 matching 8 bases. The length of the CDR3 is 17 residues. Germline lookup yields CDR1 LNHDA and CDR2 SQIVND (reference sequence). Germline trimming cut 9 bases from V and 0 bases from J; bases unmatched to any gene: 15. CDR3 in amino acids: CASAWDRTEGMNTEAFF. Here the CDR3 DNA reads TGTGCCAGCGCTTGGGACAGGACAGAAGGGATGAACACTGAAGCTTTCTTT.

The chain recombines TRBV4-1 with TRBJ2-5; tentatively, D is TRBD1 (6 bases). This CDR3 is built from 15 residues. Germline assignment: CDR1 MGHRA and CDR2 YSYEKL. V was pared by 8 bases and J by 1 base, with 17 bases between. CDR3 nucleotides: TGCGCCAGCCTAGTAAGGACAGACCCCCAAGAGACCCAGTACTTC. Protein sequence: CASLVRTDPQETQYF.

The chain couples TRBV5-4 to TRBJ2-1; tentative D call: TRBD1 (6 bases). Germline CDR1 SGHNT, CDR2 YYREEE (reference sequence). The V and J ends lost 0 bases and 1 base respectively, with 11 bases between them. CDR3 size: 16 residues. CDR3 in DNA: TGTGCCAGCAGCTTGGAGTGGGGGCGATCCTACAATGAGCAGTTCTTC. Its protein product is CASSLEWGRSYNEQFF.

The chain joins TRBV6-5 to TRBJ1-2; 8 nucleotides align to TRBD1. The CDR3 covers 16 residues. The germline V gene encodes CDR1 MNHEY and CDR2 SVGAGI. V lost 0 bases to trimming and J lost 2 bases; unmatched junction nucleotides: 5. The CDR3 protein is CASSYSWTGKNYGYTF. The CDR3 bases are TGTGCCAGCAGTTACTCGTGGACAGGGAAGAACTATGGCTACACCTTC.

This clone was recorded only once. J is TRBJ2-7 and V is TRBV30; possibly TRBD2 for D (5 bases). CDR3 length: 13 amino acids. Germline V CDR1 and CDR2: GTSNPN, SVGIG (reference sequence). Trimming removed 3 bases at V and 1 base at J, with 10 bases between. The CDR3 coding sequence is TGTGCCTGGAGGAGGGTCGTATCCTACGAGCAGTACTTC. Translation: CAWRRVVSYEQYF.

This chain links TRBV2 with TRBJ1-2, with D possibly TRBD1 on 5 matching bases. This CDR3 spans 14 amino acids. Trimming removed 5 bases from V and 8 bases from J, with 18 bases in between. CDR1 is SNHLY and CDR2 is FYNNEI in the germline V gene. CDR3 DNA: TGTGCCAGCAGTACATCGGGCAGGGAGGGAGGCTACACCTTC. Encoded protein: CASSTSGREGGYTF.

V and J are TRBV25-1 and TRBJ1-3; perhaps TRBD1 as D (5 bases). V lost 8 bases, J lost 7 bases, and 9 bases lay in between. The CDR3 has 11 amino acids. Looked up from germline, CDR1 is MGHDK and CDR2 is SYGVNS. CDR3 residues: CASGRGNTIYF. The CDR3 DNA reads as TGTGCCAGCGGCCGGGGGAACACCATATATTTT.

The V call is TRBV9, the J call TRBJ1-2, with D hard to call. Trimming stripped 3 bases from V and 4 bases from J, with 13 bases between. The CDR3 consists of 14 residues. In germline, CDR1 is SGDLS, CDR2 YYNGEE. In nucleotides, the CDR3 is TGTGCCAGCAGCGCCCAACTCGTCCCCTATGGCTACACCTTC. It specifies CASSAQLVPYGYTF.

This sequence joins TRBV9 and TRBJ1-4; possibly TRBD1 for D (6 bases). Germline V CDR1 and CDR2: SGDLS, YYNGEE. CDR3 length equals 15 residues. V lost 0 bases to trimming and J lost 5 bases, with 11 bases between them. The CDR3 protein is CASSVDRQANEKLFF. CDR3 in DNA: TGTGCCAGCAGCGTAGACAGACAGGCAAATGAAAAACTGTTTTTT.

The V and J genes are TRBV10-3 and TRBJ1-5, with TRBD1 identical over 7 bases. CDR1 is ENHRY, CDR2 SYGVKD, per germline. After removal of 2 bases from V and 9 bases from J, the junction contained 4 bases not matched to a gene. The length of the CDR3 is 13 residues. The CDR3 here is CAISEDRVMPQHF. CDR3 bases: TGTGCCATCAGTGAGGACAGGGTGATGCCCCAGCATTTT.

The CDR3 here is CASSLQGGVLETQYF. CDR3 DNA: TGTGCCAGCAGCCTCCAGGGGGGCGTTTTGGAGACCCAGTACTTC. The chain combines TRBV7-2 with TRBJ2-5, with D tentatively TRBD1 (7 bases). V was trimmed by 5 bases and J by 5 bases, leaving 18 bases between them. Germline lookup yields CDR1 SGHTA and CDR2 FQGNSA. The CDR3 length is 15 residues.

The gene calls are TRBV9 and TRBJ2-7; 8 bases are shared with TRBD1. After removal of 4 bases from V and 5 bases from J, the junction contained 8 bases not matched to a gene. The CDR3 sequence is 14 residues long. Germline V gene lookup returns CDR1 SGDLS and CDR2 YYNGEE. The CDR3 nucleotides are TGTGCCAGCAGCCCCCAGGGGGCAAAAAACGAGCAGTACTTC. It is translated as CASSPQGAKNEQYF. The full variable domain, rest sourced from reference TRBV9 and TRBJ2-7, is DSGVTQTPKHLITATGQRVTLRCSPRSGDLSVYWYQQSLDQGLQFLIQYYNGEERAKGNILERFSAQQFPDLHSELNLSSLELGDSALYFCASSPQGAKNEQYFGPGTRLTVT.

This chain connects TRBV6-2 or TRBV6-3 to TRBJ2-3; D may be TRBD2 (6 bases). This CDR3 has 15 residues. Trimming left V 0 bases short and J 1 base short, with 8 bases between. Per the germline V gene, CDR1 is MNHEY and CDR2 is SVGEGT. CDR3 bases: TGTGCCAGCAGTTACTCACCTAGCGGCACAGATACGCAGTATTTT. This encodes CASSYSPSGTDTQYF.

V is TRBV19 and J is TRBJ1-1; 9 bases map to TRBD1. There are 15 residues in the CDR3. The V gene's germline CDR1 is LNHDA and CDR2 SQIVND (reference sequence). The ends lost 5 bases at V and 6 bases at J; junction bases unmatched: 10. The CDR3 nucleotides read TGTGCCAGTAGTTCACAGGGGGCCTTAGGGTCTGAAGCTTTCTTT. Encoded protein: CASSSQGALGSEAFF.

The rearrangement links TRBV30 to TRBJ2-2, with D tentatively TRBD2 (6 bases). CDR1 and CDR2 (germline): GTSNPN, SVGIG (reference sequence). The length of the CDR3 is 14 residues. V was pared by 4 bases and J by 4 bases, with 13 bases between. CDR3 nucleotide sequence: TGTGCCTGGAAGGGCGGGGTGGGCACCGGGGAGCTGTTTTTT. Translated, it gives CAWKGGVGTGELFF.

Of note for this clone: An end of the junction does not agree with germline; a read error may underlie this. This sequence joins TRBV7-9 and TRBJ2-5, with 8 bases aligning to TRBD2. The V gene's germline CDR1 is SEHNR and CDR2 FQNEAQ (reference sequence). This CDR3 has 15 residues. The CDR3 DNA is TGTGCCAGCAGCTTAGGGAGCGGGGGCATAGAGGCCCAGTACTTC. Translating it yields CASSLGSGGIEAQYF.

This chain uses TRBV30 with TRBJ1-3; D unresolved. The CDR3 sequence is 15 residues long. V was pared by 2 bases and J by 3 bases, with 14 bases between. Germline CDR1 and CDR2: GTSNPN and SVGIG (reference sequence). CDR3 in DNA: TGTGCCTGGAGTTCAGATTTTACCGATGGAAACACCATATATTTT. This gives the protein CAWSSDFTDGNTIYF.

The chain uses TRBV3-1 (or the pseudogene TRBV3-2) and TRBJ1-1, with a weak D call TRBD1 (6 bases). Trimming stripped 3 bases from V and 7 bases from J, with 21 bases between. This CDR3 spans 16 amino acids. Germline V gene sequence: CDR1 LGHDT, CDR2 YNNKEL (reference sequence). The CDR3, as DNA: TGTGCCAGCAGCCAGGATATACAGGGTAATGTGGGTGAAGCTTTCTTT. It yields the protein CASSQDIQGNVGEAFF.